A selection of T cell receptor beta chains follows, all from one sample in a study of T cell repertoires in cytomegalovirus infection. TCRdb re-called the reads through MiXCR, storing one row per CDR3 protein. Found here are roughly 630,000 distinct CDR3 sequences, 20% to 25% of them singletons; the top ten hold roughly 8%. Source material: CD8+ T cells from PBMCs. The receptors stem from a human donor in good health (CMV status not recorded). Some clones in this sample may be carry-over from other donors' samples. The CDR3 runs from the conserved cysteine through the conserved F or W. The D gene is left open where the match is weak. Only some rows state a clone size, as once, few, many or a class for expanded clones.

V gene: TRBV6-2/TRBV6-3; J gene: TRBJ2-1; clone size: .; D gene: .; CDR3 DNA: TGTGCCAGCGGTCAAGGGGGGTCCTACAATGAGCAGTTCTTC; CDR3 protein: CASGQGGSYNEQFF
V gene: TRBV7-6; J gene: TRBJ2-1; clone size: .; D gene: TRBD2; CDR3 DNA: TGTGCCAGCAGCACAATAGCGGGGGCGACTCGTAATGAGCAGTTCTTC; CDR3 protein: CASSTIAGATRNEQFF
V gene: TRBV7-8; J gene: TRBJ2-2; clone size: many; D gene: TRBD1; CDR3 DNA: TGTGCCAGCAGCAACCGGGACAGGGTCTCCGGGGAGCTGTTTTTT; CDR3 protein: CASSNRDRVSGELFF
V gene: TRBV6-2/TRBV6-3; J gene: TRBJ2-5; clone size: few; D gene: TRBD2; CDR3 DNA: TGTGCCAGCAGTTACAAGGGACTAGCGGCCCAAGAGACCCAGTACTTC; CDR3 protein: CASSYKGLAAQETQYF
V gene: TRBV7-6; J gene: TRBJ2-2; clone size: .; D gene: .; CDR3 DNA: TGTGCCAGCAGCTCCGGACAGATCGGTCACACCGGGGAGCTGTTTTTT; CDR3 protein: CASSSGQIGHTGELFF
V gene: TRBV10-3; J gene: TRBJ1-1; clone size: few; D gene: .; CDR3 DNA: TGTGCCATCAGTGAGTCATCATGGGGCAGATCCTACACTGAAGCTTTCTTT; CDR3 protein: CAISESSWGRSYTEAFF
V gene: TRBV27; J gene: TRBJ2-1; clone size: .; D gene: .; CDR3 DNA: TGTGCCGCGGCGCGGGAAAGGGATGGTGAGCAGTTCTTC; CDR3 protein: CAAARERDGEQFF
V gene: TRBV12-3/TRBV12-4; J gene: TRBJ2-6; clone size: .; D gene: TRBD1; CDR3 DNA: TGTGCCAGCAGTTTAAAGGGGGCGCTTGGAGGGGCCAACGTCCTGACTTTC; CDR3 protein: CASSLKGALGGANVLTF
V gene: TRBV6-2/TRBV6-3; J gene: TRBJ1-1; clone size: few; D gene: TRBD1; CDR3 DNA: TGTGCCAGCAGTTACTCGGACAGGGGCACGGCTGAAGCTTTCTTT; CDR3 protein: CASSYSDRGTAEAFF
V gene: TRBV28; J gene: TRBJ1-2; clone size: many; D gene: TRBD1; CDR3 DNA: TGTGCCAGCAGTTACAGGGGCGACTACTATGGCTACACCTTC; CDR3 protein: CASSYRGDYYGYTF
V gene: TRBV7-9; J gene: TRBJ1-2; clone size: .; D gene: TRBD1; CDR3 DNA: TGTGCCAGCAGCTTAGAAGGGAAGAGTCCGGGACAGGGGCATTATGGCTACACCTTC; CDR3 protein: CASSLEGKSPGQGHYGYTF
V gene: TRBV4-1; J gene: TRBJ2-5; clone size: few; D gene: .; CDR3 DNA: TGCGCCAGCAGCCAAGAAAGGACTACACTAGAGACCCAGTACTTC; CDR3 protein: CASSQERTTLETQYF
V gene: TRBV12-5; J gene: TRBJ2-7; clone size: many; D gene: TRBD1; CDR3 DNA: TGTGCTAGTGGCACGGGACAGGGGATAAACGAGCAGTACTTC; CDR3 protein: CASGTGQGINEQYF
V gene: TRBV7-6; J gene: TRBJ1-1; clone size: few; D gene: .; CDR3 DNA: TGTGCCAGCAACCCATCTGCGGCTTTCTTT; CDR3 protein: CASNPSAAFF
V gene: TRBV28; J gene: TRBJ2-1; clone size: many; D gene: .; CDR3 DNA: TGTGCCAGCAGTACAGCAAACAATGAGCAGTTCTTC; CDR3 protein: CASSTANNEQFF
V gene: TRBV27; J gene: TRBJ2-7; clone size: .; D gene: TRBD1; CDR3 DNA: TGTGCCAGCAGTTTATCTCGAGACAGGGGCGAGCAGTACTTC; CDR3 protein: CASSLSRDRGEQYF
V gene: TRBV12-3/TRBV12-4; J gene: TRBJ2-3; clone size: .; D gene: .; CDR3 DNA: TGTGCCAGCGAGGGCAGAGATACGCAGTATTTT; CDR3 protein: CASEGRDTQYF
V gene: TRBV4-2; J gene: TRBJ2-1; clone size: .; D gene: .; CDR3 DNA: TGTGCCAGCAGCCAAGATGACAATAGAAACTTCTACTCCTACAATGAGCAGTTCTTC; CDR3 protein: CASSQDDNRNFYSYNEQFF
V gene: TRBV5-4; J gene: TRBJ2-4; clone size: .; D gene: .; CDR3 DNA: TGTGCCAGCAGCTTTCTCCCTCGTGGCAGCAAAAACATTCAGTACTTC; CDR3 protein: CASSFLPRGSKNIQYF
V gene: TRBV2; J gene: TRBJ2-2; clone size: .; D gene: .; CDR3 DNA: TGTGCCAGCAGTGATATGTTTCTTGTCGGGGAGCTGTTTTTT; CDR3 protein: CASSDMFLVGELFF
V gene: TRBV7-9; J gene: TRBJ1-1; clone size: many; D gene: .; CDR3 DNA: TGTGCCAGCAGCCCAACGACGGCGAACACTGAAGCTTTCTTT; CDR3 protein: CASSPTTANTEAFF
V gene: TRBV29-1; J gene: TRBJ2-7; clone size: many; D gene: .; CDR3 DNA: TGCAGCGTCCCCCTTGGAGACGAGCAGTACTTC; CDR3 protein: CSVPLGDEQYF
V gene: TRBV6-5; J gene: TRBJ1-1; clone size: many; D gene: .; CDR3 DNA: TGTGCCAGCAGTTACTCGACGGCAATGAACACTGAAGCTTTCTTT; CDR3 protein: CASSYSTAMNTEAFF
V gene: TRBV12-3/TRBV12-4; J gene: TRBJ1-5; clone size: .; D gene: .; CDR3 DNA: TGTGCCAGCAGTTTACAGGATAGCAATCAGCCCCAGCATTTT; CDR3 protein: CASSLQDSNQPQHF
V gene: TRBV10-3; J gene: TRBJ1-1; clone size: .; D gene: TRBD1; CDR3 DNA: TGTGCCATCAGTTTAGGGGGCATGAACACTGAAGCTTTCTTT; CDR3 protein: CAISLGGMNTEAFF
V gene: TRBV4-1; J gene: TRBJ2-7; clone size: many; D gene: .; CDR3 DNA: TGCGCCAGCAGCCCCGGTGGTAGCGGCCTCTCCGAGCAGTACTTC; CDR3 protein: CASSPGGSGLSEQYF
V gene: TRBV5-5; J gene: TRBJ1-5; clone size: few; D gene: TRBD1; CDR3 DNA: TGTGCCAGCAGCCTCTGGGACAGGGCCTATAGCAATCAGCCCCAGCATTTT; CDR3 protein: CASSLWDRAYSNQPQHF
V gene: TRBV7-9; J gene: TRBJ2-2; clone size: many; D gene: TRBD1; CDR3 DNA: TGTGCCAGCATCTCCCCCGACAGGGGGCTGTCCGGGGAGCTGTTTTTT; CDR3 protein: CASISPDRGLSGELFF
V gene: TRBV7-9; J gene: TRBJ2-3; clone size: .; D gene: TRBD1; CDR3 DNA: TGTGCCAGCAGCTTCGAAGGATTTAGGGGGCAGCAACACACAGATACGCAGTATTTT; CDR3 protein: CASSFEGFRGQQHTDTQYF
V gene: TRBV29-1; J gene: TRBJ2-1; clone size: few; D gene: .; CDR3 DNA: TGCAGCGTTGAATGGGCGGCCCTCTCCTACAATGAGCAGTTCTTC; CDR3 protein: CSVEWAALSYNEQFF
V gene: TRBV7-8; J gene: TRBJ2-2; clone size: many; D gene: TRBD2; CDR3 DNA: TGTGCCAGCAGCTTAAGGGCGGGGGGGCCCACCGGGGAGCTGTTTTTT; CDR3 protein: CASSLRAGGPTGELFF
V gene: TRBV7-6; J gene: TRBJ1-2; clone size: many; D gene: .; CDR3 DNA: TGTGCCAGCAGCCCCTGGCTAAGAGACAGTGCGGATGGCTACACCTTC; CDR3 protein: CASSPWLRDSADGYTF
V gene: TRBV2; J gene: TRBJ1-2; clone size: few; D gene: .; CDR3 DNA: TGTGCCAGCAGTCCCACCTCGGGAATTCATGGCTACACCTTC; CDR3 protein: CASSPTSGIHGYTF
V gene: TRBV20-1; J gene: TRBJ1-6; clone size: few; D gene: .; CDR3 DNA: TGCAGTGCACGCCGGGAGAGCTCCTATAATTCACCCCTCCACTTT; CDR3 protein: CSARRESSYNSPLHF
V gene: TRBV4-3; J gene: TRBJ2-3; clone size: few; D gene: .; CDR3 DNA: TGCGCCAGCAGCCCAGGGAGCTACACAGATACGCAGTATTTT; CDR3 protein: CASSPGSYTDTQYF
V gene: TRBV7-9; J gene: TRBJ2-1; clone size: few; D gene: .; CDR3 DNA: TGTGCCAGCAGCAGTCCCGGGACTTTCGTCAATGAGCAGTTCTTC; CDR3 protein: CASSSPGTFVNEQFF
V gene: TRBV6-2/TRBV6-3; J gene: TRBJ1-5; clone size: few; D gene: .; CDR3 DNA: TGTGCCAGCAGAACCCCGACGGGAGAGGGGGGTCAGCCCCAGCATTTT; CDR3 protein: CASRTPTGEGGQPQHF
V gene: TRBV7-2; J gene: TRBJ2-5; clone size: many; D gene: TRBD2; CDR3 DNA: TGTGCCAGCAGCTTCCCCTCAGGACTAGCGGGCCCAGAGACCCAGTACTTC; CDR3 protein: CASSFPSGLAGPETQYF
V gene: TRBV5-1; J gene: TRBJ2-7; clone size: few; D gene: .; CDR3 DNA: TGCGCCAGCAGCTTGGTGCAGGCTCTCTCCTACGAGCAGTACTTC; CDR3 protein: CASSLVQALSYEQYF
V gene: TRBV2; J gene: TRBJ1-1; clone size: few; D gene: .; CDR3 DNA: TGTGCCACCTTTTACAGGGAGAACACTGAAGCTTTCTTT; CDR3 protein: CATFYRENTEAFF
V gene: TRBV7-9; J gene: TRBJ2-3; clone size: .; D gene: TRBD2; CDR3 DNA: TGTGCCATCATGAGCGGGACCACAGATACGCAGTATTTT; CDR3 protein: CAIMSGTTDTQYF
V gene: TRBV6-2/TRBV6-3; J gene: TRBJ1-1; clone size: .; D gene: .; CDR3 DNA: TGTGCCAGCAGTCATAACAGGGAGACCACTGAAGCTTTCTTT; CDR3 protein: CASSHNRETTEAFF
V gene: TRBV7-9; J gene: TRBJ2-1; clone size: .; D gene: .; CDR3 DNA: TGTGCCAGCAGGGCCGGGCTCGTGGGTAATGAGCAGTTCTTC; CDR3 protein: CASRAGLVGNEQFF
V gene: TRBV7-6; J gene: TRBJ2-6; clone size: many; D gene: TRBD1; CDR3 DNA: TGTGCCAGCAGCTTACTCGCCCTGGCGGCAGGGGGCCCTCCTGGGGCCAACGTCCTGACTTTC; CDR3 protein: CASSLLALAAGGPPGANVLTF
V gene: TRBV7-6; J gene: TRBJ2-5; clone size: few; D gene: .; CDR3 DNA: TGTGCCAGCAGCCTTTTGACAGGACCCGCGGGGGAGACCCAGTACTTC; CDR3 protein: CASSLLTGPAGETQYF
V gene: TRBV20-1; J gene: TRBJ2-3; clone size: few; D gene: .; CDR3 DNA: TGCAGTGCTATCCACCGGAAAGTGACTCTAGCTGAAGATACGCAGTATTTT; CDR3 protein: CSAIHRKVTLAEDTQYF
V gene: TRBV28; J gene: TRBJ1-5; clone size: .; D gene: .; CDR3 DNA: TGTGCCACCAGAAGAGGAAGAGCAGGGAGGGATCAGCCCCAGCATTTT; CDR3 protein: CATRRGRAGRDQPQHF
V gene: TRBV6-5; J gene: TRBJ2-5; clone size: .; D gene: .; CDR3 DNA: TGTGCCAGCAGTTACTCGGACCAGGCCGGAGAGACCCAGTACTTC; CDR3 protein: CASSYSDQAGETQYF
V gene: TRBV25-1; J gene: TRBJ1-6; clone size: few; D gene: .; CDR3 DNA: TGTGCCAGCAGTGAACAAAATTCACCCCTCCACTTT; CDR3 protein: CASSEQNSPLHF
V gene: TRBV11-3; J gene: TRBJ2-3; clone size: many; D gene: TRBD2; CDR3 DNA: TGTGCCAGCAGCTTAAGGAAGCGGGGGGGCCGAGATACGCAGTATTTT; CDR3 protein: CASSLRKRGGRDTQYF
V gene: TRBV7-6; J gene: TRBJ1-6; clone size: few; D gene: TRBD1; CDR3 DNA: TGTGCCAGCAGCTTACTGACAGGGCCTTCACCCCTCCACTTT; CDR3 protein: CASSLLTGPSPLHF
V gene: TRBV29-1; J gene: TRBJ1-2; clone size: .; D gene: .; CDR3 DNA: TGCAGCGTCCGGGACCTAGTGGGCTATGGCTACACCTTC; CDR3 protein: CSVRDLVGYGYTF
V gene: TRBV7-9; J gene: TRBJ2-5; clone size: .; D gene: .; CDR3 DNA: TGTGCCAGCAGCTTAAACAGGCCCTTCCAAGAGACCCAGTACTTC; CDR3 protein: CASSLNRPFQETQYF
V gene: TRBV27; J gene: TRBJ2-1; clone size: .; D gene: .; CDR3 DNA: TGTGCCATCGGACAGCGGCCGTACAATGAGCAGTTCTTC; CDR3 protein: CAIGQRPYNEQFF
V gene: TRBV7-9; J gene: TRBJ1-1; clone size: many; D gene: .; CDR3 DNA: TGTGCCAGCAGCTTATCGGGGGCCACTGAAGCTTTCTTT; CDR3 protein: CASSLSGATEAFF
V gene: TRBV18; J gene: TRBJ2-5; clone size: .; D gene: .; CDR3 DNA: TGTGCCAGCTCGACCACGGGGCAGGGCCGGGAGACCCAGTACTTC; CDR3 protein: CASSTTGQGRETQYF
V gene: TRBV5-4; J gene: TRBJ1-2; clone size: .; D gene: .; CDR3 DNA: TGTGCCAGCAGCAGCCCGGGATCGCTCGGTACCTATGGCTACACCTTC; CDR3 protein: CASSSPGSLGTYGYTF
V gene: TRBV2; J gene: TRBJ2-1; clone size: .; D gene: TRBD2; CDR3 DNA: TGTGCCAGCAGTGGCCGTCTAGCGGGGTTCAATGAGCAGTTCTTC; CDR3 protein: CASSGRLAGFNEQFF
V gene: TRBV7-8; J gene: TRBJ2-2; clone size: many; D gene: .; CDR3 DNA: TGTGCCAGCAGCTTAGGGTCCGGACCGAACACCGGGGAGCTGTTTTTT; CDR3 protein: CASSLGSGPNTGELFF